A single sample is the source of the 11 T cell receptor beta chains below, sequenced in a study of blood T cell repertoires in COVID-19. Using immunoSEQ multiplex PCR, the repertoire was profiled, and TCRdb retains in-frame clones only, with some absent. Among under 200,000 clones listed, 84% were seen once. The sequenced sample was peripheral blood. These receptors all stem from a woman aged 70-85 years with COVID-19, enrolled during active disease.

The rearrangement joins TRBV7-9 to TRBJ1-6; 9 bases map to TRBD1. V was clipped by 4 bases and J by 7 bases; unmatched bases: 11. Germline V lookup: CDR1 SEHNR, CDR2 FQNEAQ (reference sequence). This CDR3 is 17 amino acids long. CDR3 nucleotides: TGTGCCAGCAGCTCTCCCACCCCCGGACAGGGGAATTCACCCCTCCACTTT. It yields the protein CASSSPTPGQGNSPLHF.

J is TRBJ1-5 and V is TRBV15, with 10 positions matching TRBD1. The CDR3 loop spans 16 amino acids. J lost 2 bases, V lost 2 bases, and 3 bases had no gene match. CDR1 is LNHNV and CDR2 is YYDKDF in the germline V gene (reference sequence). CDR3 nucleotide sequence: TGTGCCACCAGCAGAACCGGGACAGGGGGCAATCAGCCCCAGCATTTT. Protein: CATSRTGTGGNQPQHF.

V and J are TRBV15 and TRBJ2-1; tentatively, D is TRBD1 (6 bases). The CDR3 is made up of 13 amino acids. The V and J ends lost 1 base and 8 bases respectively, with 9 bases between them. Germline V gene data show CDR1 as LNHNV and CDR2 as YYDKDF (reference sequence). The CDR3 here is CATSRVQGYEQFF. CDR3 DNA sequence: TGTGCCACCAGCAGAGTACAGGGCTATGAGCAGTTCTTC.

The DNA for the CDR3 is TGCGCCAGCAGAACGGACAGGTCGGAAGCTTTCTTT. It yields the protein CASRTDRSEAFF. This chain links TRBV5-1 with TRBJ1-1; TRBD1 agrees at 7 bases. This CDR3 has 12 amino acids. CDR1 is SGHRS and CDR2 is YFSETQ in the germline V gene. Losses at the gene ends were 5 bases for V and 8 bases for J; bases not matched to a gene: 6. Supplemented by reference TRBV5-1 and TRBJ1-1, the full variable domain reads KAGVTQTPRYLIKTRGQQVTLSCSPISGHRSVSWYQQTPGQGLQFLFEYFSETQRNKGNFPGRFSGRQFSNSRSEMNVSTLELGDSALYLCASRTDRSEAFFGQGTRLTVV.

V gene TRBV25-1 combines with J gene TRBJ2-3, with D uncertain. The CDR3 has 11 residues. Trimming took off 4 bases at V and 5 bases at J, with 4 bases between the two ends. Germline-derived CDR1 and CDR2 are MGHDK and SYGVNS. The CDR3 nucleotides read TGTGCCAGCAGTGGAGGAGATACGCAGTATTTT. Protein sequence: CASSGGDTQYF. The variable domain in full, with the rest retrieved from reference TRBV25-1 and TRBJ2-3, is EADIYQTPRYLVIGTGKKITLECSQTMGHDKMYWYQQDPGMELHLIHYSYGVNSTEKGDLSSESTVSRIRTEHFPLTLESARPSHTSQYLCASSGGDTQYFGPGTRLTVL.

The genes are TRBV28 and TRBJ2-2; D is perhaps TRBD2 (5 bases). V shed 8 bases and J shed 1 base, with 5 bases lying between them. Germline CDR1 and CDR2: MDHEN and SYDVKM. The CDR3 length is 12 residues. CDR3 coding DNA: TGTGCCAGCGGAGGGAACACCGGGGAGCTGTTTTTT. Translation gives CASGGNTGELFF.

The chain carries TRBV10-3 and TRBJ2-1; TRBD2 agrees at 12 bases. Germline V gene sequence: CDR1 ENHRY, CDR2 SYGVKD. V lost 6 bases, J lost 1 base, and 7 bases stayed unmatched. This CDR3 is built from 17 residues. The CDR3 sequence is CAISSRGTSGSYNEQFF. CDR3 nucleotide sequence: TGTGCCATCAGCTCCCGCGGGACTAGCGGGTCCTACAATGAGCAGTTCTTC.

J is TRBJ2-2 and V is TRBV14, with unresolved D. Germline CDR1 is SGHDN and CDR2 is FVKESK. The V end lost 4 bases, the J end lost 0 bases, and 6 bases lay between the germline ends. The CDR3 is 14 residues long. The CDR3 loop reads CASSRWPNTGELFF. The CDR3 DNA reads as TGTGCCAGCAGCCGGTGGCCGAACACCGGGGAGCTGTTTTTT.

This clone has more than one count but fewer than ten. The chain has TRBV4-1 and TRBJ1-1; D is undetermined. The CDR3 totals 13 residues. Germline V gene sequence: CDR1 MGHRA, CDR2 YSYEKL. Trimming cost V 4 bases and J 7 bases, with 13 bases left between them. The CDR3 DNA reads as TGCGCCAGCAGCCGAGAAGGAGACTATGAAGCTTTCTTT. Its protein is CASSREGDYEAFF.

CDR3 nucleotides: TGTGCCAGCAGTTACAAGGACAGGGGGCGGAATGAGCAGTTCTTC. As protein: CASSYKDRGRNEQFF. The V call is TRBV27, the J call TRBJ2-1; 11 positions agree with TRBD1. The trim removed 4 bases at V and 7 bases at J, leaving 6 bases unmatched. CDR3 length equals 15 residues. CDR1 MNHEY and CDR2 SMNVEV come from the germline V gene (reference sequence).

This sequence joins TRBV5-1 and TRBJ2-7; a weak D match, TRBD1 (6 bases). The CDR3 covers 13 residues. Trimming left V 7 bases short and J 2 bases short, with 13 bases between. CDR1 and CDR2 (germline): SGHRS, YFSETQ. DNA of the CDR3: TGCGCCAGCGGCGAGACAGGTACCTACGAGCAGTACTTC. Its protein is CASGETGTYEQYF.